This T cell receptor (beta chain) was sequenced during a study of blood T cell repertoires in COVID-19. Study-level background: In each case, the material was cDNA or gDNA derived from T cells, B-cell-depleted T cells, or PBMCs.

Germline V CDR1 and CDR2: SGDLS, YYNGEE. The CDR3 sequence is 15 residues long. The V and J ends lost 3 bases and 2 bases respectively, with 14 bases between them. The Seattle patients joined while their infection was active and were tracked longitudinally afterward. The assay was immunoSEQ multiplex PCR, and TCRdb's table has in-frame clones only and misses some. The repertoire holds fewer than 650,000 clones, with around nine tenths as singletons. The chain employs TRBV9 and TRBJ1-1; the D gene is possibly TRBD1 (5 bases). The clonotype comes from a woman between 45 and 65 years old with COVID-19, enrolled during active disease. Sequenced material: peripheral blood. The CDR3 loop reads CASSATGGENTEAFF. The DNA for the CDR3 is TGTGCCAGCAGCGCCACGGGAGGGGAAAACACTGAAGCTTTCTTT.